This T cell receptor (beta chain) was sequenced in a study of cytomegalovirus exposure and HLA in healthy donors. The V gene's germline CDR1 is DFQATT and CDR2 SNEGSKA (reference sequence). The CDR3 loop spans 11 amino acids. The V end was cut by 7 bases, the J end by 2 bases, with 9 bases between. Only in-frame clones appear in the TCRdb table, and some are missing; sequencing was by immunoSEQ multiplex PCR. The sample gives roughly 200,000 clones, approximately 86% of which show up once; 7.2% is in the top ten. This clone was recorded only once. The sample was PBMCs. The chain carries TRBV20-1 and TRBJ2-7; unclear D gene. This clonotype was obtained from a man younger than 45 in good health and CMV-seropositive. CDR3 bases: TGCAGTGGGCAGGTAACCTACGAGCAGTACTTC. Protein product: CSGQVTYEQYF.